The 24 T cell receptor beta chains presented below share a single source sample, sequenced in a study of shared clonotypes between healthy human individuals (dated by TCRdb to 2019 to 2021). Receptor libraries were prepared by the immunoSEQ multiplex PCR assay. Sourced from immuneACCESS, this table was stored by TCRdb with only in-frame sequences that have V and J called. A share of the clones is absent; for the studies checked, an unresolved V gene accounts for under half, and the remainder has no known explanation. The sample table records millions of clones; more than 85% of these occur just once. 1.5% to 2% of the sample is held by the ten biggest clonotypes. CD8 naive samples were obtained by positive selection for CCR7 among CD45RO-negative cells, yielding a CD45RA+CCR7+ population from which TemRA cells were excluded. Material: naive CD8+ T cells from PBMCs. The intended sense of this specimen's cell subset or site label: CD45RA+CCR7+. Receptors originate from a man aged 18 to 30 in good health. Some clones in this sample may be carry-over from other donors' samples.

Notes on this clone: This CDR3 is also generated by other DNA sequences in the sample. J is TRBJ1-1 and V is TRBV29-1; no definite D call. Germline V gene lookup returns CDR1 SQVTM and CDR2 ANQGSEA. This CDR3 contains 11 residues. V lost 1 base and J lost 5, with 5 bases in between. The DNA for the CDR3 is TGCAGCGTTGAAGGCGGGACTGAAGCTTTCTTT. It translates to CSVEGGTEAFF.

The chain links TRBV27 to TRBJ1-1; tentative D call: TRBD1 (6 bases). Trimming stripped 6 bases from V and 4 bases from J, with 18 bases between. This CDR3 has 15 amino acids. Germline V CDR1 and CDR2: MNHEY, SMNVEV (reference sequence). The CDR3 is CASSFEPTGSTEAFF. The DNA of the CDR3 is TGTGCCAGCAGCTTCGAACCGACAGGCTCCACTGAAGCTTTCTTT.

The chain combines TRBV6-5 with TRBJ2-5; no firm D call. The CDR3 is 14 residues long. Trimming pared 3 bases from V and 2 bases from J, leaving 10 bases between. Germline assignment: CDR1 MNHEY and CDR2 SVGAGI. The CDR3 loop reads CASSYLGPQETQYF. CDR3 sequence (DNA): TGTGCCAGCAGTTATCTGGGTCCACAAGAGACCCAGTACTTC.

This chain links TRBV7-9 with TRBJ2-7; no definite D call. Germline CDR1 SEHNR, CDR2 FQNEAQ (reference sequence). The CDR3 runs 14 residues. Deletions cut 3 bases from V and 6 bases from J, with 15 bases between. CDR3 DNA sequence: TGTGCCAGCAGCTTTGGGCCCTTAGGTAGCGAGCAGTACTTC. It codes for CASSFGPLGSEQYF.

The chain links TRBV29-1 to TRBJ2-7; either TRBD1 or TRBD2 may supply D (5 bases each). CDR3 length equals 13 residues. V dropped 4 bases and J dropped 3 bases, with 13 bases sitting between them. CDR1 is SQVTM and CDR2 is ANQGSEA in the germline V gene. CDR3 sequence reads: CSVASGAIYEQYF. The CDR3 bases are TGCAGCGTTGCCTCCGGGGCGATCTACGAGCAGTACTTC.

About this clone: Other DNA sequences in the sample encode the same CDR3. This rearrangement joins TRBV30 to TRBJ1-1; unclear D gene. Trimming shortened V by 0 bases and J by 5 bases, and 7 bases separated the two germline ends. Germline values: CDR1 GTSNPN, CDR2 SVGIG (reference sequence). This CDR3 spans 12 amino acids. CDR3 region: CAWSVVGTEAFF. The CDR3 DNA follows: TGTGCCTGGAGTGTTGTGGGGACTGAAGCTTTCTTT.

The chain joins TRBV9 to TRBJ2-3, with D perhaps TRBD2 (5 bases). Germline CDR1 reads SGDLS; CDR2 reads YYNGEE. The V and J ends lost 0 bases and 2 bases respectively, with 13 bases between them. This CDR3 is 16 amino acids long. The CDR3 coding sequence is TGTGCCAGCAGCGTAGGTAAAAGCGGACTCACAGATACGCAGTATTTT. Its protein is CASSVGKSGLTDTQYF.

The rearrangement joins TRBV6-1 to TRBJ1-1; unclear D gene. The CDR3 consists of 13 residues. V gave up 6 bases and J gave up 4 bases, with 12 bases separating them. From germline, CDR1 is MNHNS and CDR2 SASEGT. CDR3 loop: CASRPRAGTEAFF. In nucleotides, the CDR3 is TGTGCCAGCAGGCCGAGGGCGGGCACTGAAGCTTTCTTT.

The chain uses TRBV7-2 and TRBJ2-7, with D possibly being TRBD2 (5 bases). Germline CDR1 reads SGHTA; CDR2 reads FQGNSA. V dropped 4 bases and J dropped 0 bases, with 13 bases sitting between them. CDR3 size: 15 residues. CDR3 sequence: CASSSGLTPSYEQYF. Here the CDR3 DNA reads TGTGCCAGCAGCTCCGGACTTACCCCCTCCTACGAGCAGTACTTC.

The rearrangement links TRBV28 to TRBJ2-7; a possible D gene is TRBD2 (7 bases). The CDR3 contains 14 residues. From germline, CDR1 is MDHEN and CDR2 SYDVKM. V was pared by 5 bases and J by 7 bases, with 18 bases between. CDR3 coding DNA: TGTGCCAGCAGTCTAGGGGGGGGACGATGGGAGCAGTACTTC. It is translated as CASSLGGGRWEQYF.

The chain recombines TRBV28 with TRBJ2-7; D is unclear. Germline V gene data show CDR1 as MDHEN and CDR2 as SYDVKM. This CDR3 comprises 13 residues. V lost 2 bases, J lost 5 bases, and 10 bases lay in between. Written as DNA, the CDR3 is TGTGCCAGCAGTTTAATAGCTATTGACGAGCAGTACTTC. Residues: CASSLIAIDEQYF.

J is TRBJ2-7 and V is TRBV4-1; D gene unclear. The germline CDR1 and CDR2 sequences are MGHRA and YSYEKL. Trimming shortened V by 1 base and J by 6 bases, and 13 bases separated the two germline ends. The CDR3 covers 14 residues. DNA for the CDR3: TGCGCCAGCAGCCAAGTTACTGGGCCAATCGAGCAGTACTTC. This translates into CASSQVTGPIEQYF.

This clone was picked up a small number of times. The chain employs TRBV27 and TRBJ1-5, with D perhaps TRBD1 (6 bases). The length of the CDR3 is 14 residues. CDR1 and CDR2 (germline): MNHEY, SMNVEV (reference sequence). V was clipped by 6 bases and J by 6 bases, with 15 bases between them. The CDR3 loop is CASRQIQGSQPQHF. In DNA, the CDR3 is TGTGCCAGCAGACAGATCCAGGGGAGTCAGCCCCAGCATTTT.

The chain combines TRBV29-1 with TRBJ2-5; TRBD2 matches 7 bases. The better agreement between TRBJ2-7 and the DNA end casts doubt on the J call. The germline CDR1 and CDR2 sequences are SQVTM and ANQGSEA. The CDR3 runs to 12 residues. In DNA form, the CDR3 reads TGCAGCGTTGTTAACCTAGCGGACGAGCAGTACTTC. As protein: CSVVNLADEQYF.

The V gene is TRBV16, the J gene TRBJ2-3, with 10 bases identical to TRBD2. J lost 5 bases, V lost 4 bases, and 15 bases had no gene match. CDR3 size: 18 residues. Germline lookup yields CDR1 KGHSY and CDR2 FQNENV. The CDR3 region is CASSRPTRASGSIDTQYF. Here the CDR3 DNA reads TGTGCCAGCAGCCGTCCTACCCGAGCTAGCGGGAGTATAGATACGCAGTATTTT.

J is TRBJ1-1 and V is TRBV5-1; 11 positions agree with TRBD1. Germline values: CDR1 SGHRS, CDR2 YFSETQ. V was pared by 4 bases and J by 6 bases, with 5 bases of the junction left unmatched. The CDR3 totals 14 residues. The CDR3 coding sequence is TGCGCCAGCAGCCTCGGACAGGGGGCGTCTGAAGCTTTCTTT. It yields the protein CASSLGQGASEAFF.

The chain combines TRBV25-1 with TRBJ2-1; a possible D gene is TRBD2 (6 bases). The CDR3 totals 14 residues. Germline CDR1 reads MGHDK; CDR2 reads SYGVNS. The V end was cut by 10 bases, the J end by 4 bases, with 17 bases between. CDR3 nucleotide sequence: TGTGCCACACGCTCGGGGGTAGGGTACAATGAGCAGTTCTTC. Translated: CATRSGVGYNEQFF.

The chain couples TRBV19 to TRBJ1-5; no clear D gene. This CDR3 spans 15 amino acids. Between the trimmed V and J ends, which lost 7 bases and 0 bases, there was a span of 13 bases. Germline loops: CDR1 LNHDA, CDR2 SQIVND (reference sequence). This CDR3 reads CASKAPGYSNQPQHF. CDR3 DNA sequence: TGTGCCAGTAAGGCGCCGGGATATAGCAATCAGCCCCAGCATTTT. The complete variable domain, with remaining parts taken from reference TRBV19 and TRBJ1-5, reads DGGITQSPKYLFRKEGQNVTLSCEQNLNHDAMYWYRQDPGQGLRLIYYSQIVNDFQKGDIAEGYSVSREKKESFPLTVTSAQKNPTAFYLCASKAPGYSNQPQHFGDGTRLSIL.

The chain has TRBV28 and TRBJ1-1; no firm D call. The ends were cut back, 1 base at V and 6 bases at J, with 15 bases in the middle. This CDR3 is built from 15 residues. CDR1 is MDHEN, CDR2 SYDVKM, per germline. The CDR3: CASSLLPPSAAEAFF. The CDR3 DNA reads TGTGCCAGCAGTTTATTGCCACCCTCGGCGGCTGAAGCTTTCTTT.

The rearrangement links TRBV29-1 to TRBJ1-1; a possible D gene is TRBD1 (5 bases). Germline CDR1 SQVTM, CDR2 ANQGSEA. The CDR3 totals 13 residues. V gave up 6 bases and J gave up 1 base, with 12 bases separating them. DNA of the CDR3: TGCAGCGTACTGACAGCGGGGAACACTGAAGCTTTCTTT. It encodes CSVLTAGNTEAFF.

The table lists this clone with a count of one. The J gene is TRBJ1-4, the V gene TRBV28; D perhaps matches TRBD1 (5 bases). This CDR3 has 15 residues. Germline V gene sequence: CDR1 MDHEN, CDR2 SYDVKM. V shed 5 bases and J shed 4 bases, with 14 bases lying between them. This chain's CDR3 is CASSPGGEINEKLFF. The CDR3 coding sequence is TGTGCCAGCAGTCCCGGGGGGGAAATTAATGAAAAACTGTTTTTT.

This chain's CDR3 is CASSFPSDAQYF. The CDR3 nucleotides read TGTGCCAGCAGCTTCCCCAGCGACGCGCAGTATTTT. This chain connects TRBV7-9 to TRBJ2-3; no definite D call. CDR3 size: 12 residues. The germline V gene has CDR1 SEHNR and CDR2 FQNEAQ (reference sequence). Trimming cost V 3 bases and J 10 bases, with 11 bases left between them.

The chain couples TRBV28 to TRBJ2-7; 12 bases fit TRBD2. Looked up from germline, CDR1 is MDHEN and CDR2 is SYDVKM. CDR3 length: 16 residues. Trimming removed 4 bases from V and 5 bases from J; junction bases left unmatched: 9. CDR3 region: CASSSMTSGSRHEQYF. The DNA for the CDR3 is TGTGCCAGCAGTTCCATGACTAGCGGGAGCCGCCACGAGCAGTACTTC.

V and J are TRBV5-4 and TRBJ2-7, with TRBD1 matching 9 bases. This CDR3 is 15 amino acids long. V dropped 4 bases and J dropped 3; count of bases not matched to a gene: 8. The germline V gene encodes CDR1 SGHNT and CDR2 YYREEE (reference sequence). The CDR3 nucleotides are TGTGCCAGCAGCCGGGGACAGGGTAACCTCTACGAGCAGTACTTC. Amino acids: CASSRGQGNLYEQYF.